Listed here is a single T cell receptor beta chain. Its antigen is not known. One junction end disagrees with the germline gene, perhaps due to a read error. The sample comes from a study of T cell repertoires in aging, cancer and after chemotherapy. On the study more broadly: Six age groups, ranging from 30 or younger to 70 or older, included the donors. Glioblastoma patients receiving temozolomide-based therapy gave paired samples before and after chemotherapy. Overall study findings and caveats: Loss of evenness, beyond lost richness, contributed to age-related TCR diversity decline in cancer patients. Compared with age-matched healthy donors, untreated hematological or solid cancer patients showed higher blood TCR clonality.

TCR beta rearrangements were amplified from peripheral blood genomic DNA. Multiplex touch-down PCR with TRB-A/B primers amplified rearranged V-D-J TRB sequences. TCRdb processed the multiplex PCR reads anew with MiXCR; each CDR3 protein has one entry. This sample has a few thousand distinct CDR3 sequences, with 28% found just once. The germline CDR1 and CDR2 sequences are LGHNA and YNFKEQ. This CDR3 comprises 15 residues. The TCR comes from a human donor with a solid tumor. The chain has TRBV4-2 and TRBJ1-5, with D perhaps matching TRBD1 (5 bases). Sequences were obtained from blood. The CDR3: CASSQELGAHQPQHF. The CDR3 DNA reads TGCGCCAGCAGCCAAGAGCTAGGGGCCCATCAGCCCCAGCATTTT.